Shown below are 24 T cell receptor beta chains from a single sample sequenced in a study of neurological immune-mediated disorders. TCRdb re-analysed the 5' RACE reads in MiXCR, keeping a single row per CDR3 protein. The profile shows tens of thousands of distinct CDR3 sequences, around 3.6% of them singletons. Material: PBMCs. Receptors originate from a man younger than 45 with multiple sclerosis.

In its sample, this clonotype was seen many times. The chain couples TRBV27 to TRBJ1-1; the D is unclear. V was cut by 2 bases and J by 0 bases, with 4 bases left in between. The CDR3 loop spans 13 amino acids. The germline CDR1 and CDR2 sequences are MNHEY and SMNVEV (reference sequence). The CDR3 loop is CASSLGMNTEAFF. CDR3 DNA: TGTGCCAGCAGTTTAGGGATGAACACTGAAGCTTTCTTT.

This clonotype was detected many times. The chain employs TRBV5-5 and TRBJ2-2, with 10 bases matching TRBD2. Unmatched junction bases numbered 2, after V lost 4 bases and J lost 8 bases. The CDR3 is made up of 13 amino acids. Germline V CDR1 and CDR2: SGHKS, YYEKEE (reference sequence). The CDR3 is CASSTGLAGELFF. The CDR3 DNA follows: TGTGCCAGCAGCACGGGACTAGCGGGGGAGCTGTTTTTT.

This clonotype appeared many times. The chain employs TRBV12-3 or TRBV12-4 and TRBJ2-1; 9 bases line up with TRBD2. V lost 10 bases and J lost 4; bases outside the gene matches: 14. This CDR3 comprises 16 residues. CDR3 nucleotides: TGTGCCATCCTGCTTCCGGGGACTAGCTCTTACAATGAGCAGTTCTTC. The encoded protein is CAILLPGTSSYNEQFF.

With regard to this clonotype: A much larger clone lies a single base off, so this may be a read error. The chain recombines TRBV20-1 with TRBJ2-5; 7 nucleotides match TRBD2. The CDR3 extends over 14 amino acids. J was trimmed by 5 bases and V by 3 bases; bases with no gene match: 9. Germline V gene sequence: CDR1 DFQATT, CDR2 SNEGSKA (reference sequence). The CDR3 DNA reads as TGCAGTGCTAGTAGAGCGGGGACCGGGGAGACCCAGTACTTC. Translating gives CSASRAGTGETQYF.

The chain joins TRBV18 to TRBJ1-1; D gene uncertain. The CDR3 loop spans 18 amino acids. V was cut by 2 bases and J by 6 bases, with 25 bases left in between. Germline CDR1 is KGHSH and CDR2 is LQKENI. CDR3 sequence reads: CASSPRWVVLRGSPEAFF. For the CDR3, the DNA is TGTGCCAGCTCACCAAGATGGGTAGTACTCCGGGGTAGCCCTGAAGCTTTCTTT. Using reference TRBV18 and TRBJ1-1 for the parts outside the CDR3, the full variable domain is NAGVMQNPRHLVRRRGQEARLRCSPMKGHSHVYWYRQLPEEGLKFMVYLQKENIIDESGMPKERFSAEFPKEGPSILRIQQVVRGDSAAYFCASSPRWVVLRGSPEAFFGQGTRLTVV.

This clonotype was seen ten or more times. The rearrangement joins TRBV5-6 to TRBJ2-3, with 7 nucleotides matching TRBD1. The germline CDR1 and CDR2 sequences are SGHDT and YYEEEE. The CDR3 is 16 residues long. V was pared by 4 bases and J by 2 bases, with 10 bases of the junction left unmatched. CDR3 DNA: TGTGCCAGCAGCCCGACGACAGGGCTACCCACAGATACGCAGTATTTT. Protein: CASSPTTGLPTDTQYF.

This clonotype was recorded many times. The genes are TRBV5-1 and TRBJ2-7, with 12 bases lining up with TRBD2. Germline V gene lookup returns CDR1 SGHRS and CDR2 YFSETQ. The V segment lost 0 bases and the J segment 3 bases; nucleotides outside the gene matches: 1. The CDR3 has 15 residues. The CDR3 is CASSLETSGSYEQYF. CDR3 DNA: TGCGCCAGCAGCTTGGAGACTAGCGGGAGCTACGAGCAGTACTTC.

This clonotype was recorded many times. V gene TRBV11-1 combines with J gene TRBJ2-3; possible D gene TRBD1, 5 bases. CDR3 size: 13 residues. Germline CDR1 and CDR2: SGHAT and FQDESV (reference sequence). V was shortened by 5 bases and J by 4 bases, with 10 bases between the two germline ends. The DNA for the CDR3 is TGTGCCAGCAGCATTCAGGGTCCAGATACGCAGTATTTT. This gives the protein CASSIQGPDTQYF. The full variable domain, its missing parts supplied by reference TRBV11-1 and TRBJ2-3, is EAEVAQSPRYKITEKSQAVAFWCDPISGHATLYWYRQILGQGPELLVQFQDESVVDDSQLPKDRFSAERLKGVDSTLKIQPAELGDSAMYLCASSIQGPDTQYFGPGTRLTVL.

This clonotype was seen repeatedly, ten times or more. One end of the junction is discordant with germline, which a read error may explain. The CDR3 is CASSYGTGGHCRGNF. In DNA form, the CDR3 reads TGTGCCAGCAGTTACGGGACAGGGGGCCATTGCCGGGGGAATTTT. This chain joins TRBV6-5 and TRBJ1-5; 12 bases agree with TRBD1. The CDR3 is 15 residues long. Germline CDR1 is MNHEY and CDR2 is SVGAGI.

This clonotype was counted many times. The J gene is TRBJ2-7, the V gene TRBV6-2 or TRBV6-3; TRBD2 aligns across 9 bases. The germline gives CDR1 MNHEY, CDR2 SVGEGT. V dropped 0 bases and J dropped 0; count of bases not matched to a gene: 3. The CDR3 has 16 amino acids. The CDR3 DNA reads TGTGCCAGCAGTTACTCGATTAGCGGGAGCTCCTACGAGCAGTACTTC. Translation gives CASSYSISGSSYEQYF.

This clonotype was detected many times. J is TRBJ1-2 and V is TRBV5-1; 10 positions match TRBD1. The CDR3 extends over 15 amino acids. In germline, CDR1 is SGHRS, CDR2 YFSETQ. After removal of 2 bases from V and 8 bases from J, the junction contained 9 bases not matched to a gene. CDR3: CASSFGTGVSGGYTF. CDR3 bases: TGCGCCAGCAGCTTCGGGACAGGGGTTTCAGGAGGCTACACCTTC.

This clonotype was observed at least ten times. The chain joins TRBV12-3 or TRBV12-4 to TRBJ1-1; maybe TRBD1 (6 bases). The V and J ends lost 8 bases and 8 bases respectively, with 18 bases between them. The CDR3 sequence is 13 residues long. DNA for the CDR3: TGTGCCAGCCGGGTGGGGGGCGCCGCCGAAGCTTTCTTT. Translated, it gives CASRVGGAAEAFF.

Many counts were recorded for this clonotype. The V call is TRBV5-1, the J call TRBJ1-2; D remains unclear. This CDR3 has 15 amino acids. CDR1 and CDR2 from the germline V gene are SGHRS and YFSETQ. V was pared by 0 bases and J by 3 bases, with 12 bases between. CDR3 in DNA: TGCGCCAGCAGCTTGGAACAACCCTGGGACTATGGCTACACCTTC. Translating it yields CASSLEQPWDYGYTF.

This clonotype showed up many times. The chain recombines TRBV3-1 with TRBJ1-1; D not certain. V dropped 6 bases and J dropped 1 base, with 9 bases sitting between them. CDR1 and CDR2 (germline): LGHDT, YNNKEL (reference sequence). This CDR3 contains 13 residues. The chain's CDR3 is CASRQHENTEAFF. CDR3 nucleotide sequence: TGTGCCAGCAGACAACACGAGAACACTGAAGCTTTCTTT.

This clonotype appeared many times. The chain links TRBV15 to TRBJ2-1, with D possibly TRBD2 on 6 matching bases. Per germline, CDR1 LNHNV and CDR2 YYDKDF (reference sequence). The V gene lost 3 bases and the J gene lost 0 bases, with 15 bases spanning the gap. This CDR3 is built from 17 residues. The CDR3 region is CATSSQELGGSYNEQFF. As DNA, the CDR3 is TGTGCCACCAGCAGCCAAGAATTGGGGGGCTCCTACAATGAGCAGTTCTTC.

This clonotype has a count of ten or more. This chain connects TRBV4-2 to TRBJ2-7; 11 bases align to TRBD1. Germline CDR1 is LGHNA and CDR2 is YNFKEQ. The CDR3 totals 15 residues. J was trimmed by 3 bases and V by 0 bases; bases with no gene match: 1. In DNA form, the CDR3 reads TGTGCCAGCAGCCAAGAGGGACAGGGGGGCTACGAGCAGTACTTC. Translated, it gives CASSQEGQGGYEQYF.

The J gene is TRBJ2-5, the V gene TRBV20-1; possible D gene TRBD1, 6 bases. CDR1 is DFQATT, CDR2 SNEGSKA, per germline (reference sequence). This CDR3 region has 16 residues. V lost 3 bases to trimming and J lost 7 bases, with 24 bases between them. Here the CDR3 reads CSARANWGTTLGTQYF. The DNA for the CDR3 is TGCAGTGCTAGGGCCAATTGGGGGACAACATTGGGGACCCAGTACTTC.

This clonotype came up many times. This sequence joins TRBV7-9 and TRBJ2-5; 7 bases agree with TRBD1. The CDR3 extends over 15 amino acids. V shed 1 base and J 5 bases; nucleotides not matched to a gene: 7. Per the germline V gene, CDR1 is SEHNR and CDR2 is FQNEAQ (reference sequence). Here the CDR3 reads CASSLGTGTSETQYF. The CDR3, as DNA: TGTGCCAGCAGCTTAGGGACAGGCACGTCGGAGACCCAGTACTTC.

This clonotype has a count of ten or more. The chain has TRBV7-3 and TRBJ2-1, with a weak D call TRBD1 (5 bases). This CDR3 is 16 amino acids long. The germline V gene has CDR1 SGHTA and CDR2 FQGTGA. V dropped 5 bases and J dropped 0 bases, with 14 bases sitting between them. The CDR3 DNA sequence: TGTGCCAGCAGCCATGAAGGGGCCATCTCCTACAATGAGCAGTTCTTC. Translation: CASSHEGAISYNEQFF.

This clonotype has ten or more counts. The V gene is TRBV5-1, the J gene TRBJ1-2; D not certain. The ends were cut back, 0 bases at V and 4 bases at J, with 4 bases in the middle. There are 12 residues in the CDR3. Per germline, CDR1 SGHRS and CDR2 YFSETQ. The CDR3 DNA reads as TGCGCCAGCAGCTTGGACAGCTATGGCTACACCTTC. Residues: CASSLDSYGYTF.

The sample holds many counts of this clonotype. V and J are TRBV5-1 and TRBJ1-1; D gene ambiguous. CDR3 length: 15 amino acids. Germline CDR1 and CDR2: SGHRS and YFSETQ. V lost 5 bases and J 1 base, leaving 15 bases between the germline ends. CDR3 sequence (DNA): TGCGCCAGCAGACCGGAGGCGGGCGGGAACACTGAAGCTTTCTTT. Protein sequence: CASRPEAGGNTEAFF.

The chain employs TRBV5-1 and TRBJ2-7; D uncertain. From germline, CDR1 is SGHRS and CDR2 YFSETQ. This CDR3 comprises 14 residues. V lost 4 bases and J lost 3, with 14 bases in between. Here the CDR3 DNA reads TGCGCCAGCAGCCCCGATGATTACCTCTACGAGCAGTACTTC. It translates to CASSPDDYLYEQYF.

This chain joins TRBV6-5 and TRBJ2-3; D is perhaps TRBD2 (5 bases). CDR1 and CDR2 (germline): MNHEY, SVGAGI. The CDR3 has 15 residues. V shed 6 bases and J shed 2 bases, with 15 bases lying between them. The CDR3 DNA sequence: TGTGCCAGCAGCGCCATGGACTCGTACACAGATACGCAGTATTTT. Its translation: CASSAMDSYTDTQYF.

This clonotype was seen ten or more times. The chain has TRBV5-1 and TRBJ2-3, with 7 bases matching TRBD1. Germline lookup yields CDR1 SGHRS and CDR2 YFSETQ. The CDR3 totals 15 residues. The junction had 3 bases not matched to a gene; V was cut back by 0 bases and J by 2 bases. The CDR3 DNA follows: TGCGCCAGCAGCTTGGGCGACAGGGACACAGATACGCAGTATTTT. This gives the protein CASSLGDRDTDTQYF.